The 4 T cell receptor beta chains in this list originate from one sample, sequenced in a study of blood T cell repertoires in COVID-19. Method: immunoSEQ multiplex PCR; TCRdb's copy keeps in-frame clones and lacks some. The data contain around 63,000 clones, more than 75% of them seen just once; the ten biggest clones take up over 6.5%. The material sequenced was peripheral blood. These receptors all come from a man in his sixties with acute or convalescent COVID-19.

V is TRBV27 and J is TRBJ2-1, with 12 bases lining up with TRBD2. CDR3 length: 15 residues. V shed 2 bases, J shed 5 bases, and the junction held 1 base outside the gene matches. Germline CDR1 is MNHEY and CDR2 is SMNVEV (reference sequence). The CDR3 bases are TGTGCCAGCAGTTTAGCTAGCGGGGGGGACAATGAGCAGTTCTTC. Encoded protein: CASSLASGGDNEQFF.

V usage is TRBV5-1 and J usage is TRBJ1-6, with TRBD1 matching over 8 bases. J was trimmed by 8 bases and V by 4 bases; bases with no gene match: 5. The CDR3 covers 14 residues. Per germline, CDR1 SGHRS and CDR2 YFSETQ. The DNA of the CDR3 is TGCGCCAGCAGCCTGGGACAGGTAGATTCACCCCTCCACTTT. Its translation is CASSLGQVDSPLHF.

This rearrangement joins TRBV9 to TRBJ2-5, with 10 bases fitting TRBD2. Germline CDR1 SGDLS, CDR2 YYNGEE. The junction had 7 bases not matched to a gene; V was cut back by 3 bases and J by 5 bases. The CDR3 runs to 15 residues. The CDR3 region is CASSESGGGLETQYF. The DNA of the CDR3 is TGTGCCAGCAGCGAGAGCGGGGGGGGTCTGGAGACCCAGTACTTC.

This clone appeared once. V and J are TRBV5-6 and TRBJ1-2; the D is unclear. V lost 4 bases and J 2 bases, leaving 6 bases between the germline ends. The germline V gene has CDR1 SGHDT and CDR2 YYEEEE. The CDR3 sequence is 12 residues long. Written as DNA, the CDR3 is TGTGCCAGCAGCCCCAAAAACTATGGCTACACCTTC. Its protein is CASSPKNYGYTF.